This T cell receptor beta chain was observed in a study of blood T cell repertoires in COVID-19. Study-wide context: Sites across the United States, Italy and Spain contributed samples from acute and convalescent COVID-19. The cDNA or gDNA used as material had been derived from T cells, B-cell-depleted T cells, or PBMCs.

Germline V gene data show CDR1 as SNHLY and CDR2 as FYNNEI. The CDR3 runs 19 residues. V shed 4 bases, J shed 0 bases, and the junction held 10 bases outside the gene matches. Produced via immunoSEQ multiplex PCR; TCRdb's table is partial and in-frame only. Of 150,000 to 250,000 clones in the sample, around 87% were seen once. In terms of age and location, participants ranged from roughly 18 to 95 years and lived in about 25 US areas. Recovery among Cohort 3 donors was established by two negative PCRs, clearance, or symptom resolution. Material: PBMCs or T cells enriched from blood (not recorded which). This clonotype was obtained from a woman between 25 and 40 years old who had recovered from COVID-19. This rearrangement joins TRBV2 to TRBJ1-5, with TRBD1 identical over 12 bases. CDR3 region: CASSVTGTGGEYSNQPQHF. The CDR3 DNA follows: TGTGCCAGCAGTGTAACCGGGACAGGGGGCGAGTATAGCAATCAGCCCCAGCATTTT.